The next 20 T cell receptor beta chains were all read from a single sample in a study of shared clonotypes between healthy human individuals. TCRdb's copy holds only in-frame clones and misses some; the assay was immunoSEQ multiplex PCR. Of about 2.2 million clones in the sample, around 93% were seen once. Naive CD8 cells lacked CD45RO and underwent positive selection for CCR7, leaving out terminally differentiated effector memory CD45RA+ cells. The sample was naive CD8+ T cells from PBMCs. These receptors originate from a young man in good health. Some clones in this sample may be carry-over from other donors' samples.

Turning to this clone: Distinct nucleotide sequences in the sample also encode this CDR3. This chain links TRBV6-5 with TRBJ1-1, with a tentative D call TRBD1 (5 bases). Per germline, CDR1 MNHEY and CDR2 SVGAGI. The CDR3 runs to 14 residues. Trimming left V 3 bases short and J 0 bases short, with 8 bases between. CDR3 in DNA: TGTGCCAGCAGTTATCAGGGTATGAACACTGAAGCTTTCTTT. It encodes CASSYQGMNTEAFF.

J is TRBJ2-7 and V is TRBV6-4; 7 positions agree with TRBD1. The CDR3 totals 14 residues. Trimming at V came to 8 bases and at J to 5 bases, leaving 12 bases not matched to a gene. Germline V gene sequence: CDR1 MRHNA, CDR2 SNTAGT. CDR3 amino acids: CASRSRGGGDEQYF. The CDR3 DNA follows: TGTGCCAGCCGGTCAAGAGGGGGCGGCGACGAGCAGTACTTC.

V usage is TRBV9 and J usage is TRBJ2-1; 10 bases agree with TRBD2. CDR1 is SGDLS and CDR2 is YYNGEE in the germline V gene. The CDR3 loop spans 16 amino acids. V was clipped by 1 base and J by 4 bases; unmatched bases: 5. The CDR3 region is CASSVRAGGLYNEQFF. In DNA form, the CDR3 reads TGTGCCAGCAGCGTAAGAGCGGGAGGGCTGTACAATGAGCAGTTCTTC.

About this clone itself: Other DNA sequences in this sample translate to the same CDR3. The chain links TRBV7-8 to TRBJ2-7, with 8 bases lining up with TRBD2. J lost 4 bases, V lost 2 bases, and 4 bases had no gene match. The CDR3 is 14 residues long. CDR1 and CDR2 (germline): SGHVS, FQNEAQ. The CDR3 reads CASSLRGGRYEQYF. The CDR3 region has the DNA TGTGCCAGCAGCTTACGGGGGGGCCGGTACGAGCAGTACTTC.

In its sample, this clone was seen once. This sequence joins TRBV14 and TRBJ1-2; D unresolved. V gave up 1 base and J gave up 4 bases, with 7 bases separating them. The CDR3 covers 13 residues. Germline CDR1 reads SGHDN; CDR2 reads FVKESK. In DNA, the CDR3 is TGTGCCAGCAGCCAAGCAGGACCCTATGGCTACACCTTC. It is translated as CASSQAGPYGYTF.

The chain employs TRBV7-9 and TRBJ1-5; possibly TRBD1 for D (6 bases). This CDR3 is built from 12 residues. In germline, CDR1 is SEHNR, CDR2 FQNEAQ (reference sequence). V lost 8 bases and J 3 bases, leaving 8 bases between the germline ends. DNA for the CDR3: TGTGCCAGCTCAGGGGACAATCAGCCCCAGCATTTT. This codes for CASSGDNQPQHF. Full variable domain (missing parts from reference TRBV7-9 and TRBJ1-5): DTGVSQNPRHKITKRGQNVTFRCDPISEHNRLYWYRQTLGQGPEFLTYFQNEAQLEKSRLLSDRFSAERPKGSFSTLEIQRTEQGDSAMYLCASSGDNQPQHFGDGTRLSIL.

The chain recombines TRBV29-1 with TRBJ2-4; no clear D gene. Trimming removed 6 bases at V and 7 bases at J, with 19 bases between. Germline-derived CDR1 and CDR2 are SQVTM and ANQGSEA. This CDR3 comprises 14 residues. This CDR3 reads CSVVNSTSRNIQYF. CDR3 coding DNA: TGCAGCGTGGTAAACTCGACCTCAAGGAACATTCAGTACTTC.

V is TRBV7-3 and J is TRBJ2-2, with D possibly TRBD1 on 6 matching bases. Trimming took off 0 bases at V and 4 bases at J, with 18 bases between the two ends. Germline V gene data show CDR1 as SGHTA and CDR2 as FQGTGA. This CDR3 contains 18 residues. The CDR3 sequence: CASSLTLGTDRFTGELFF. The CDR3 DNA follows: TGTGCCAGCAGCTTAACGTTAGGGACGGACAGATTCACCGGGGAGCTGTTTTTT.

The chain has TRBV28 and TRBJ2-7; D unclear. Trimming removed 5 bases at V and 7 bases at J, with 15 bases between. This CDR3 has 13 amino acids. CDR1 is MDHEN, CDR2 SYDVKM, per germline. For the CDR3, the DNA is TGTGCCAGCAGTCCGCCGCTAAGGTGGGAGCAGTACTTC. This translates into CASSPPLRWEQYF.

The V and J genes are TRBV15 and TRBJ2-5; 10 bases match TRBD2. Germline V CDR1 and CDR2: LNHNV, YYDKDF (reference sequence). The CDR3 extends over 16 amino acids. Unmatched junction bases numbered 4, after V lost 1 base and J lost 2 bases. CDR3 in amino acids: CATSRVRAGGQETQYF. The CDR3 DNA reads TGTGCCACCAGCAGAGTCCGAGCGGGAGGGCAAGAGACCCAGTACTTC.

The gene calls are TRBV7-9 and TRBJ1-1; 8 bases fit TRBD1. CDR1 and CDR2 from the germline V gene are SEHNR and FQNEAQ (reference sequence). The CDR3 sequence is 17 residues long. Trimming took 3 bases from V and 4 from J; bases not matched to a gene: 13. CDR3: CASSLSATGGLGTEAFF. In DNA form, the CDR3 reads TGTGCCAGCAGCTTGTCGGCAACAGGGGGACTCGGCACTGAAGCTTTCTTT.

The chain uses TRBV6-1 and TRBJ2-7, with D possibly TRBD2 on 6 matching bases. V was trimmed by 5 bases and J by 2 bases, leaving 10 bases between them. Looked up from germline, CDR1 is MNHNS and CDR2 is SASEGT. CDR3 length: 13 amino acids. The CDR3 protein is CASSRPGAYEQYF. The CDR3, as DNA: TGTGCCAGCAGTAGGCCGGGAGCCTACGAGCAGTACTTC.

The chain recombines TRBV13 with TRBJ2-2; no definite D call. Germline V gene lookup returns CDR1 PRHDT and CDR2 FYEKMQ (reference sequence). This CDR3 is 13 amino acids long. V shed 7 bases and J shed 2 bases, with 8 bases lying between them. CDR3 sequence (DNA): TGTGCCAGCAACTCCGGCAACACCGGGGAGCTGTTTTTT. Protein: CASNSGNTGELFF. The full variable domain, rest sourced from reference TRBV13 and TRBJ2-2, is AAGVIQSPRHLIKEKRETATLKCYPIPRHDTVYWYQQGPGQDPQFLISFYEKMQSDKGSIPDRFSAQQFSDYHSELNMSSLELGDSALYFCASNSGNTGELFFGEGSRLTVL.

The chain combines TRBV7-9 with TRBJ2-1, with 13 nucleotides matching TRBD2. J gave up 9 bases and V 5 bases, and 7 bases lay outside the gene matches. Germline CDR1 SEHNR, CDR2 FQNEAQ (reference sequence). This CDR3 is 15 amino acids long. The CDR3 reads CASSPTSGRASEQFF. The CDR3 DNA is TGTGCCAGCAGCCCCACTAGCGGGAGGGCCAGTGAGCAGTTCTTC.

The genes are TRBV6-5 and TRBJ2-6; D gene unclear. The germline V gene has CDR1 MNHEY and CDR2 SVGAGI. The CDR3 totals 16 residues. V was trimmed by 1 base and J by 0 bases, leaving 7 bases between them. The CDR3 here is CASSYYVNSGANVLTF. In DNA, the CDR3 is TGTGCCAGCAGTTACTACGTGAACTCTGGGGCCAACGTCCTGACTTTC.

V usage is TRBV27 and J usage is TRBJ2-3; D gene ambiguous. The germline gives CDR1 MNHEY, CDR2 SMNVEV (reference sequence). The CDR3 loop spans 16 amino acids. Trimming removed 5 bases at V and 3 bases at J, with 18 bases between. The CDR3 DNA follows: TGTGCCAGCAGTATTTATCTCGGCCAAATAACAGATACGCAGTATTTT. It yields the protein CASSIYLGQITDTQYF.

About this clone: The same CDR3 can be traced to other DNA sequences in this sample. The rearrangement uses TRBV29-1 and TRBJ2-1; TRBD2 agrees at 10 bases. The CDR3 loop spans 16 amino acids. Germline assignment: CDR1 SQVTM and CDR2 ANQGSEA. The V segment lost 1 base and the J segment 0 bases; nucleotides outside the gene matches: 3. In DNA form, the CDR3 reads TGCAGCGTTGAAGGGACTAGCGGTAGCTCCTACAATGAGCAGTTCTTC. This sequence encodes CSVEGTSGSSYNEQFF.

CDR3 loop: CASSPNSGLAGGEQYF. The DNA for the CDR3 is TGTGCCAGCAGCCCTAATTCGGGACTAGCGGGAGGAGAGCAGTACTTC. The rearrangement joins TRBV9 to TRBJ2-7; TRBD2 aligns across 15 bases. V gave up 4 bases and J gave up 7 bases; unmatched junction bases: 9. The germline CDR1 and CDR2 sequences are SGDLS and YYNGEE. The CDR3 is made up of 16 amino acids.

A remark on this clone: Other DNA variants within this sample encode the same CDR3. The rearrangement uses TRBV19 and TRBJ2-3, with D perhaps matching TRBD1 (5 bases). V shed 4 bases and J shed 4 bases, with 9 bases lying between them. This CDR3 spans 13 amino acids. The germline V gene encodes CDR1 LNHDA and CDR2 SQIVND (reference sequence). The chain's CDR3 is CASSSREADTQYF. DNA of the CDR3: TGTGCCAGTAGTAGCAGGGAAGCAGATACGCAGTATTTT.

This chain uses TRBV11-2 with TRBJ2-7; tentatively, D is TRBD1 (6 bases). The CDR3 covers 14 residues. CDR1 is SGHAT and CDR2 is FQNNGV in the germline V gene. V lost 0 bases to trimming and J lost 3 bases, with 9 bases between them. The CDR3 DNA sequence: TGTGCCAGCAGCTTAGAGGGACATATCTACGAGCAGTACTTC. Protein sequence: CASSLEGHIYEQYF.